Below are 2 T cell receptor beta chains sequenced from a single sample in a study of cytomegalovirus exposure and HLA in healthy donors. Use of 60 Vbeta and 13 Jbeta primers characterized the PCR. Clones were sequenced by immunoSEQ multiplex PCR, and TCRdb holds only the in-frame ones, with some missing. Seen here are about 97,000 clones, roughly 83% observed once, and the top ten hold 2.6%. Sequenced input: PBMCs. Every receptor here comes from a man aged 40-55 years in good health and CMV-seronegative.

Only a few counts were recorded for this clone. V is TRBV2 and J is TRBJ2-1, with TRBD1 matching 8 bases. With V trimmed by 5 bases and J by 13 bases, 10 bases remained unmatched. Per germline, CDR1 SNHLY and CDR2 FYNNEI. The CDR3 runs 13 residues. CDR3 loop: CASSTTGAGSQFF. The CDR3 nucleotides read TGTGCCAGCAGTACGACAGGGGCCGGTTCTCAGTTCTTC.

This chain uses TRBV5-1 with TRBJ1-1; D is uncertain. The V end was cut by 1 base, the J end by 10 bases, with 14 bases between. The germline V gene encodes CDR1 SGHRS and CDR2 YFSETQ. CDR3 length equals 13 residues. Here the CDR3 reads CASSLSMAFGAFF. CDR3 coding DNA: TGCGCCAGCAGCTTGTCCATGGCTTTTGGAGCTTTCTTT.